Below, 19 T cell receptor beta chains from the same sample are listed, as sequenced in a study of read filtering for tumor transcriptome and immune sequencing. The library was built from roughly 400 ng RNA with molecular barcoded adaptors for alpha/delta and beta/gamma chains. From the reads, TCRdb called clonotypes with MiXCR, one entry per CDR3 protein. Here the sample spans about 40,000 distinct CDR3 sequences, approximately 12% being singletons. The sample comprised a population of CD138-negative cells sorted from bone marrow. Source of these receptors: a donor at least 40 years old with multiple myeloma.

This clonotype was found many times. V and J are TRBV12-5 and TRBJ1-2, with 8 bases matching TRBD1. Trimming removed 1 base from V and 10 bases from J; junction bases left unmatched: 17. In germline, CDR1 is LGHNT, CDR2 FRNRAP. The CDR3 spans 17 residues. The chain's CDR3 is CASGLGIRRTGFPHYTF. As DNA, the CDR3 is TGTGCTAGTGGTTTGGGGATTAGGAGGACAGGGTTTCCTCACTACACCTTC.

Many counts were recorded for this clonotype. The chain couples TRBV29-1 to TRBJ1-2; D uncertain. The CDR3 is made up of 12 amino acids. Trimming removed 4 bases from V and 3 bases from J, with 9 bases in between. From germline, CDR1 is SQVTM and CDR2 ANQGSEA. The CDR3 is CSVVTGDYGYTF. The CDR3 DNA reads as TGCAGCGTTGTAACCGGGGACTATGGCTACACCTTC. Full variable domain (outside the CDR3, taken from reference TRBV29-1 and TRBJ1-2): SAVISQKPSRDICQRGTSLTIQCQVDSQVTMMFWYRQQPGQSLTLIATANQGSEATYESGFVIDKFPISRPNLTFSTLTVSNMSPEDSSIYLCSVVTGDYGYTFGSGTRLTVV.

This clonotype has a count of ten or more. J is TRBJ2-7 and V is TRBV11-1, with TRBD2 identical over 12 bases. CDR1 SGHAT and CDR2 FQDESV come from the germline V gene (reference sequence). The CDR3 sequence is 16 residues long. The junction had 3 bases not matched to a gene; V was cut back by 3 bases and J by 0 bases. This chain's CDR3 is CASSFGLAGTSYEQYF. The DNA for the CDR3 is TGTGCCAGCAGCTTCGGACTAGCGGGGACCTCCTACGAGCAGTACTTC.

In the case of this clonotype: Since a much larger clone is just one base distant, this may be a read error. V gene TRBV7-8 combines with J gene TRBJ2-3, with unresolved D. Trimming removed 6 bases from V and 0 bases from J, with 13 bases in between. The CDR3 consists of 15 residues. Germline V gene data show CDR1 as SGHVS and CDR2 as FQNEAQ. CDR3 in amino acids: CASRPYPSSTDTQYF. CDR3 DNA sequence: TGTGCCAGCAGACCATATCCTTCTAGCACAGATACGCAGTATTTT.

Turning to this clonotype: The CDR3 ends on some other residue instead of the conserved phenylalanine or tryptophan, so this is likely a read error. Because the CDR3's place on the DNA is in doubt, the DNA is left out and the CDR3 is given as listed by TCRdb. The chain combines TRBV10-3 with TRBJ1-5; the D segment call TRBD1 is taken from the table without a DNA check. With termini counted, the CDR3 has 15 amino acids. Germline CDR1 is ENHRY and CDR2 is SYGVKD. The CDR3 loop reads CAISESSTGDQPHHL.

This clonotype was seen repeatedly, ten times or more. V usage is TRBV5-1 and J usage is TRBJ2-7; weak D call: TRBD1 (6 bases). V dropped 1 base and J dropped 3 bases, with 14 bases sitting between them. Per the germline V gene, CDR1 is SGHRS and CDR2 is YFSETQ. The CDR3 is made up of 15 amino acids. DNA for the CDR3: TGCGCCAGCAGCTTGTATTCCGGGACAAACTACGAGCAGTACTTC. Protein product: CASSLYSGTNYEQYF.

A few counts support this clonotype. The J gene is TRBJ1-1, the V gene TRBV19; D gene ambiguous. V was trimmed by 5 bases and J by 3 bases, leaving 4 bases between them. This CDR3 region has 11 residues. In germline, CDR1 is LNHDA, CDR2 SQIVND (reference sequence). CDR3 amino acids: CASSVYTEAFF. CDR3 coding DNA: TGTGCCAGTAGTGTCTACACTGAAGCTTTCTTT.

In this sample, this clonotype turned up many times. CDR3 DNA sequence: TGTGCCAGCAGCCGGCAGGACAATGAGCAGTTCTTC. Translating gives CASSRQDNEQFF. V and J are TRBV5-4 and TRBJ2-1; D not resolved. The V gene's germline CDR1 is SGHNT and CDR2 YYREEE (reference sequence). V gave up 4 bases and J gave up 5 bases, with 7 bases separating them. CDR3 length equals 12 residues.

The genes are TRBV24-1 and TRBJ2-3, with D possibly being TRBD1 (6 bases). The V and J ends lost 4 bases and 2 bases respectively, with 12 bases between them. From germline, CDR1 is KGHDR and CDR2 SFDVKD. The CDR3 length is 15 residues. The CDR3 sequence is CATSEPDSFTDTQYF. DNA of the CDR3: TGTGCCACCAGTGAACCGGACAGTTTCACAGATACGCAGTATTTT.

Only a few counts were recorded for this clonotype. The chain links TRBV7-8 to TRBJ2-4; the D gene is possibly TRBD1 (5 bases). Trimming shortened V by 1 base and J by 4 bases, and 8 bases separated the two germline ends. The CDR3 totals 14 residues. Germline V CDR1 and CDR2: SGHVS, FQNEAQ. This CDR3 reads CASSLEQGKNIQYF. CDR3 sequence (DNA): TGTGCCAGCAGCTTAGAGCAGGGAAAAAACATTCAGTACTTC. Together with reference TRBV7-8 and TRBJ2-4, the CDR3 gives the full variable domain: GAGVSQSPRYKVAKRGQDVALRCDPISGHVSLFWYQQALGQGPEFLTYFQNEAQLDKSGLPSDRFFAERPEGSVSTLKIQRTQQEDSAVYLCASSLEQGKNIQYFGAGTRLSVL.

This clonotype was picked up many times. The gene calls are TRBV29-1 and TRBJ2-7; D uncertain. Trimming pared 1 base from V and 4 bases from J, leaving 11 bases between. CDR1 is SQVTM and CDR2 is ANQGSEA in the germline V gene. This CDR3 has 13 residues. The CDR3 nucleotides are TGCAGCGTTGAAGGCGAAGGGCGATACGAGCAGTACTTC. Protein sequence: CSVEGEGRYEQYF.

This clonotype was observed at least ten times. The gene calls are TRBV6-1 and TRBJ2-1; TRBD2 might be the D (6 bases). The V end was cut by 6 bases, the J end by 7 bases, with 19 bases between. There are 15 residues in the CDR3. In germline, CDR1 is MNHNS, CDR2 SASEGT. The CDR3 nucleotides read TGTGCCAGCAGCCCAGAACTCCCAGGGAGGAATGAGCAGTTCTTC. Protein sequence: CASSPELPGRNEQFF.

This rearrangement joins TRBV11-2 to TRBJ1-2; weak D call: TRBD1 (5 bases). Germline-derived CDR1 and CDR2 are SGHAT and FQNNGV. The CDR3 runs 11 residues. Between the trimmed V and J ends, which lost 5 bases and 10 bases, there was a span of 11 bases. The CDR3 protein is CASSLGRFYTF. For the CDR3, the DNA is TGTGCCAGCAGCCTGGGACGGTTCTACACCTTC.

This clonotype showed up many times. The chain links TRBV7-3 to TRBJ2-5, with a tentative D call TRBD2 (6 bases). The CDR3 is made up of 13 amino acids. Germline loops: CDR1 SGHTA, CDR2 FQGTGA. V shed 8 bases and J shed 5 bases, with 15 bases lying between them. In DNA, the CDR3 is TGTGCCAGCTCACTAGCCGGGATGGAGACCCAGTACTTC. Its protein product is CASSLAGMETQYF.

In DNA, the CDR3 is TGTGCCATCTTCTTCTACGAGCAGTACTTC. Translated, it gives CAIFFYEQYF. This sequence joins TRBV27 and TRBJ2-7; D is undetermined. The V gene's germline CDR1 is MNHEY and CDR2 SMNVEV (reference sequence). V was cut by 10 bases and J by 3 bases, with 7 bases left in between. The CDR3 has 10 residues.

The sample holds many counts of this clonotype. The chain has TRBV19 and TRBJ2-1; TRBD1 agrees at 10 bases. CDR3 length: 15 amino acids. The V gene's germline CDR1 is LNHDA and CDR2 SQIVND (reference sequence). J lost 7 bases, V lost 5 bases, and 8 bases had no gene match. The CDR3 DNA reads TGTGCCAGTAGTTCCGGGACAGGGGTTTGGAATGAGCAGTTCTTC. The encoded protein is CASSSGTGVWNEQFF.

This clonotype has ten or more counts. The rearrangement uses TRBV29-1 and TRBJ2-5; D is ambiguous. V gave up 4 bases and J gave up 4 bases, with 13 bases separating them. CDR3 length: 13 amino acids. The germline gives CDR1 SQVTM, CDR2 ANQGSEA. The CDR3 here is CSVGSNPSETQYF. CDR3 nucleotides: TGCAGCGTTGGAAGTAACCCTTCAGAGACCCAGTACTTC.

The sample holds many counts of this clonotype. This sequence joins TRBV20-1 and TRBJ2-7; D perhaps matches TRBD1 (6 bases). This CDR3 contains 14 residues. CDR1 is DFQATT and CDR2 is SNEGSKA in the germline V gene (reference sequence). V was trimmed by 6 bases and J by 7 bases, leaving 22 bases between them. CDR3 sequence: CSAKTGTSGGEQYF. The CDR3 DNA reads as TGCAGTGCCAAGACCGGGACATCTGGCGGGGAGCAGTACTTC.

This clonotype appeared many times. The chain combines TRBV20-1 with TRBJ2-7, with 7 bases fitting TRBD2. Germline trimming cut 2 bases from V and 7 bases from J; bases unmatched to any gene: 5. Germline CDR1 reads DFQATT; CDR2 reads SNEGSKA (reference sequence). The CDR3 contains 12 residues. CDR3 nucleotides: TGCAGTGCTAGATGGGGGGGGGTTGAGCAGTACTTC. Its translation: CSARWGGVEQYF.